These 21 T cell receptor beta chains were all obtained from the same sample, sequenced in a study of blood T cell repertoires in COVID-19. TCRdb's table, derived via immunoSEQ multiplex PCR, lists solely in-frame clones and lacks some. This repertoire shows roughly 220,000 clones, around 81% found once; its top ten account for approximately 7.5%. The sample taken for sequencing was peripheral blood. These receptor sequences come from an elderly woman with COVID-19, enrolled during active disease.

The chain joins TRBV7-2 to TRBJ1-2; D not resolved. The CDR3 sequence is 13 residues long. Germline V CDR1 and CDR2: SGHTA, FQGNSA. The ends were cut back, 4 bases at V and 12 bases at J, with 18 bases in the middle. CDR3: CASSSGSSLFHTF. The CDR3 bases are TGTGCCAGCAGCTCCGGGTCTAGCCTTTTTCACACCTTC. The full variable domain, rest sourced from reference TRBV7-2 and TRBJ1-2, is GAGVSQSPSNKVTEKGKDVELRCDPISGHTALYWYRQSLGQGLEFLIYFQGNSAPDKSGLPSDRFSAERTGGSVSTLTIQRTQQEDSAVYLCASSSGSSLFHTFGSGTRLTVV.

V usage is TRBV13 and J usage is TRBJ1-4; the match to TRBD1 covers 7 bases. The CDR3 extends over 14 amino acids. Germline V gene lookup returns CDR1 PRHDT and CDR2 FYEKMQ (reference sequence). V dropped 7 bases and J dropped 7; count of bases not matched to a gene: 9. CDR3: CASTADRRSEKLFF. The CDR3 coding sequence is TGTGCCAGCACAGCGGACAGGAGGAGTGAAAAACTGTTTTTT. Together with reference TRBV13 and TRBJ1-4, the CDR3 gives the full variable domain: AAGVIQSPRHLIKEKRETATLKCYPIPRHDTVYWYQQGPGQDPQFLISFYEKMQSDKGSIPDRFSAQQFSDYHSELNMSSLELGDSALYFCASTADRRSEKLFFGSGTQLSVL.

This chain uses TRBV14 with TRBJ1-1; TRBD1 might be the D (6 bases). CDR3 length: 16 amino acids. V lost 3 bases, J lost 0 bases, and 14 bases lay in between. Germline V gene lookup returns CDR1 SGHDN and CDR2 FVKESK. CDR3 sequence (DNA): TGTGCCAGCAGCCAGAATACAGGGAGTATGAACACTGAAGCTTTCTTT. It codes for CASSQNTGSMNTEAFF.

Only one count was recorded for this clone. This chain links TRBV27 with TRBJ1-6; 8 positions agree with TRBD1. V shed 5 bases and J 11 bases; nucleotides not matched to a gene: 11. Germline lookup yields CDR1 MNHEY and CDR2 SMNVEV (reference sequence). The CDR3 length is 15 residues. This chain's CDR3 is CASSNQGAKAPPLHF. DNA for the CDR3: TGTGCCAGCAGTAACCAGGGGGCAAAGGCTCCACCCCTCCACTTT.

V gene TRBV25-1 combines with J gene TRBJ2-3; TRBD2 aligns across 10 bases. The CDR3 contains 13 residues. J gave up 6 bases and V 4 bases, and 1 base lay outside the gene matches. Germline loops: CDR1 MGHDK, CDR2 SYGVNS. CDR3 sequence (DNA): TGTGCCAGCAGTGGTAGCGGGAGGGATACGCAGTATTTT. Protein sequence: CASSGSGRDTQYF.

This sequence joins TRBV19 and TRBJ2-4; 10 positions agree with TRBD1. There are 14 residues in the CDR3. In germline, CDR1 is LNHDA, CDR2 SQIVND (reference sequence). V dropped 3 bases and J dropped 8; count of bases not matched to a gene: 4. The CDR3 DNA is TGTGCCAGTAGTATCGCGACAGGGGGCGACATTCAGTACTTC. It encodes CASSIATGGDIQYF.

This clone showed up just once. The chain links TRBV11-2 to TRBJ2-5, with 10 nucleotides matching TRBD2. This CDR3 spans 15 amino acids. The junction had 7 bases not matched to a gene; V was cut back by 5 bases and J by 4 bases. Germline V gene sequence: CDR1 SGHAT, CDR2 FQNNGV. The CDR3 here is CASSPLAGEGETQYF. The CDR3 DNA follows: TGTGCCAGCAGCCCTCTAGCGGGGGAGGGAGAGACCCAGTACTTC.

This clone is judged medium-sized (0.01 to 0.1%). This sequence joins TRBV30 and TRBJ2-3, with D maybe TRBD2 (5 bases). This CDR3 is 14 amino acids long. CDR1 and CDR2 from the germline V gene are GTSNPN and SVGIG (reference sequence). V was trimmed by 3 bases and J by 6 bases, leaving 16 bases between them. Here the CDR3 reads CAWREGRARDTQYF. The CDR3 DNA reads TGTGCCTGGAGGGAAGGGCGGGCTCGGGATACGCAGTATTTT.

This sequence joins TRBV19 and TRBJ2-7, with D uncertain. The CDR3 totals 12 residues. Germline lookup yields CDR1 LNHDA and CDR2 SQIVND (reference sequence). Trimming took off 3 bases at V and 4 bases at J, with 7 bases between the two ends. CDR3: CASSIPPYEQYF. The CDR3 DNA is TGTGCCAGTAGTATCCCCCCGTACGAGCAGTACTTC. The variable domain in full, completed from reference TRBV19 and TRBJ2-7, reads DGGITQSPKYLFRKEGQNVTLSCEQNLNHDAMYWYRQDPGQGLRLIYYSQIVNDFQKGDIAEGYSVSREKKESFPLTVTSAQKNPTAFYLCASSIPPYEQYFGPGTRLTVT.

In nucleotides, the CDR3 is TGTGCCAGCAGCGGACAGGGGGGGACCGGGGAGCTGTTTTTT. Translated: CASSGQGGTGELFF. This chain connects TRBV7-2 to TRBJ2-2; 10 nucleotides match TRBD1. This CDR3 spans 14 amino acids. Germline V gives CDR1 SGHTA, CDR2 FQGNSA. The V and J ends lost 5 bases and 5 bases, in that order; junction bases with no gene match: 2.

This clone was recorded once. J is TRBJ1-6 and V is TRBV12-2; the table's D call of TRBD1 was not tested on the DNA. TRBV12-2 is a pseudogene. This CDR3 has 18 amino acids. The CDR3 loop reads CASRYSGTLSSYNSPLHF. The CDR3 coding sequence is TGTGCAAGTCGCTACTCCGGGACACTGAGCTCCTATAATTCACCCCTCCACTTT.

This clone showed up just a few times. V usage is TRBV2 and J usage is TRBJ1-6; D not certain. The V end was cut by 3 bases, the J end by 7 bases, with 13 bases between. The CDR3 covers 15 residues. CDR1 and CDR2 from the germline V gene are SNHLY and FYNNEI. The CDR3 DNA reads as TGTGCCAGCAGTGATGCGATGAGATTAAATTCACCCCTCCACTTT. Protein sequence: CASSDAMRLNSPLHF. Full variable domain (remainder filled in from reference TRBV2 and TRBJ1-6): EPEVTQTPSHQVTQMGQEVILRCVPISNHLYFYWYRQILGQKVEFLVSFYNNEISEKSEIFDDQFSVERPDGSNFTLKIRSTKLEDSAMYFCASSDAMRLNSPLHFGNGTRLTVT.

V is TRBV5-4 and J is TRBJ1-1, with 7 bases fitting TRBD1. V shed 4 bases, J shed 2 bases, and the junction held 8 bases outside the gene matches. This CDR3 region has 15 residues. Germline V lookup: CDR1 SGHNT, CDR2 YYREEE (reference sequence). The CDR3 protein is CASSPRGPTNTEAFF. The CDR3 region has the DNA TGTGCCAGCAGCCCTAGGGGGCCCACCAACACTGAAGCTTTCTTT.

The rearrangement links TRBV5-4 to TRBJ1-6, with D perhaps matching TRBD1 (5 bases). The V gene lost 4 bases and the J gene lost 9 bases, with 14 bases spanning the gap. The germline V gene encodes CDR1 SGHNT and CDR2 YYREEE (reference sequence). CDR3 length equals 14 residues. The CDR3 DNA sequence: TGTGCCAGCAGCATACCGGACATAAGTTCACCCCTCCACTTT. It yields the protein CASSIPDISSPLHF.

The gene calls are TRBV28 and TRBJ2-7; 7 bases line up with TRBD1. The CDR3 covers 14 residues. CDR1 MDHEN and CDR2 SYDVKM come from the germline V gene. The J segment lost 1 base and the V segment lost 8 bases, leaving 8 bases of the junction unmatched. The CDR3 sequence is CASRGQKGSYEQYF. The CDR3 region has the DNA TGTGCCAGCCGGGGACAGAAGGGTTCCTACGAGCAGTACTTC.

V gene TRBV7-2 combines with J gene TRBJ1-4, with 9 bases identical to TRBD1. The junction had 9 bases not matched to a gene; V was cut back by 4 bases and J by 12 bases. The length of the CDR3 is 14 residues. CDR1 is SGHTA, CDR2 FQGNSA, per germline. CDR3 sequence: CASSYNAWDRELFF. Here the CDR3 DNA reads TGTGCCAGCAGCTATAACGCTTGGGACAGGGAACTGTTTTTT.

J is TRBJ2-2 and V is TRBV7-2; 8 positions agree with TRBD2. Germline-derived CDR1 and CDR2 are SGHTA and FQGNSA. V lost 5 bases, J lost 1 base, and 9 bases stayed unmatched. There are 17 residues in the CDR3. The CDR3 bases are TGTGCCAGCAGCCCTCTGCGGGGGGCCAGGAACACCGGGGAGCTGTTTTTT. Its translation: CASSPLRGARNTGELFF.

The chain links TRBV28 to TRBJ1-2; tentative D call: TRBD1 (6 bases). The length of the CDR3 is 14 residues. Germline CDR1 reads MDHEN; CDR2 reads SYDVKM. Deletions cut 2 bases from V and 4 bases from J, with 11 bases between. CDR3 sequence: CASSLVVGGYGYTF. The CDR3 DNA sequence: TGTGCCAGCAGTTTAGTAGTAGGGGGCTATGGCTACACCTTC.

V and J are TRBV20-1 and TRBJ1-1; no definite D call. CDR1 DFQATT and CDR2 SNEGSKA come from the germline V gene (reference sequence). The CDR3 contains 11 residues. Trimming took off 0 bases at V and 11 bases at J, with 10 bases between the two ends. Written as DNA, the CDR3 is TGCAGTGCTAGAGATGGAGGGTCGGCTTTCTTT. This gives the protein CSARDGGSAFF.

CDR3 DNA: TGTGCCAGCAGTGTCCGGGGAGGTAATCAGCCCCAGCATTTT. This codes for CASSVRGGNQPQHF. The chain couples TRBV2 to TRBJ1-5, with D unclear. CDR3 length: 14 residues. Per germline, CDR1 SNHLY and CDR2 FYNNEI. Trimming stripped 4 bases from V and 4 bases from J, with 11 bases between.

This clone is a singleton in its sample. The rearrangement links TRBV14 to TRBJ1-1; TRBD1 is a possible D gene (5 bases). The CDR3 length is 13 residues. Trimming cost V 4 bases and J 0 bases, with 6 bases left between them. The germline V gene encodes CDR1 SGHDN and CDR2 FVKESK. This CDR3 reads CASSRGVNTEAFF. The DNA of the CDR3 is TGTGCCAGCAGCCGGGGGGTGAACACTGAAGCTTTCTTT.